This T cell receptor (beta chain) was sequenced for a study of blood T cell repertoires in COVID-19 (dated by TCRdb to 2018 to 2021). Study-wide context: Samples covering the acute and convalescent phases of COVID-19 were provided by collaborators in the United States, Italy and Spain. The prospective study material was composed of cDNA or gDNA derived from T cells, B-cell-depleted T cells, or PBMCs. Samples were obtained from the ongoing ImmuneRACE study (first 160 participants) and from some 1,300 subjects provided by 6 global collaborators. The repertoires were made available in a free public database intended to serve as a resource for research on the immune response to SARS-CoV-2. Deeply sampled blood TCRbeta repertoires from subjects exposed to, actively infected with, or recovered from COVID-19 were included in the dataset. A de-identified subject ID, COVID-19 status, age in years and sex were almost always included in the sample metadata. HLA class I and class II types, where available, came from metadata supplied by the sample provider rather than from assay-based typing. The paper's findings and limits, for the study overall: The amount of clinical and demographic metadata varied by source and participant and was provided uncurated.

This clone has just a few counts. Its antigen is still unknown. No per-base quality is available; no much larger clone lies one base away. TCRbeta CDR3 regions were amplified from genomic DNA by means of the immunoSEQ Assay, a bias-controlled multiplex PCR. On the study's bioinformatics: Within the assay, amplification of reference gene primers was used to estimate how many nucleated cells each sample contained. Sequence reads were collapsed and filtered to measure the absolute abundance of every unique TCRbeta CDR3 rearrangement. For each sample, productive Simpson clonality was calculated by taking the square root of Simpson's diversity index across productive rearrangements. The immuneACCESS repertoire file appears here via TCRdb, limited to in-frame rearrangements. These files lack a portion of the clones; in checked studies, under half of the deficit traces to unresolved V genes, and the cause of the others is not known. The V and J calls and clone size are taken from that table; D and trimming were inferred from the DNA. For this sample the table gives 310,000 or so clones, of which about 83% were detected only once. Of the sample, roughly 6.2% is held by the ten largest clones.

Participants in the prospective study were aged roughly 18 to 90 years, lived in under 30 United States geographic areas, and enrolled through a virtual design. Cohort assignment in the prospective study relied on participant-reported clinical history from a screening survey and a study questionnaire. Recovered participants in ImmuneRACE Cohort 3 were defined as having two consecutive negative NP/OP PCR tests, clearance from a healthcare professional, or resolution of symptoms. In the prospective study, mobile phlebotomists collected whole blood, serum and a nasopharyngeal or oropharyngeal swab from each participant. Participants in the prospective study had the option to provide additional blood draws and questionnaires over a 2-month period. Prospective study blood samples were shipped either frozen or at room temperature before DNA extraction. The germline V gene provides CDR1 MNHEY and CDR2 SVGAGI. There are 14 amino acids in the CDR3, from cysteine to phenylalanine inclusive. This entry keeps only the CDR3 DNA: 42 bases, framed from base 1. V and J are trimmed by 3 bases and 6 bases, and the gene matches miss 3 bases of the junction.

Sequencing was carried out using PBMCs or T cells enriched from blood (not recorded which). The chain employs TRBV6-5 and TRBJ2-1; TRBD1 fits 9 bases in the junction. This sequence originates from a middle-aged woman who had recovered from COVID-19. The DNA is TGTGCCAGCAGTTATCGACAGGGGGTCAATGAGCAGTTCTTC. This sequence encodes CASSYRQGVNEQFF.